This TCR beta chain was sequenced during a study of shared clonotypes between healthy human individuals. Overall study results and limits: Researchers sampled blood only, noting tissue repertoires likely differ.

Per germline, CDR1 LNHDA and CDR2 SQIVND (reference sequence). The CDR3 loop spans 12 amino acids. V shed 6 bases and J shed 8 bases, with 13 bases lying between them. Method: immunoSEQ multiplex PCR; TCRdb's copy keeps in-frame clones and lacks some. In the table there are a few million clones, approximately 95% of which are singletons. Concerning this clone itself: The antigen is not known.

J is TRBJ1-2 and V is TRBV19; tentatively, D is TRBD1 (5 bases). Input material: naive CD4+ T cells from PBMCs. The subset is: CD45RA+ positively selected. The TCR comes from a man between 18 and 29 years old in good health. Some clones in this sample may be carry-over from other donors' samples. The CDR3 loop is CASRGDLWGYTF. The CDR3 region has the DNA TGTGCCAGTAGAGGGGACCTTTGGGGCTACACCTTC.